This T cell receptor (beta chain) appears in the sequencing data of a study of blood T cell repertoires in COVID-19. For the study at large: Acute and convalescent COVID-19 samples came from the United States, Italy and Spain. PBMCs, B-cell-depleted T cells, or T cells provided the cDNA or gDNA that made up the material.

CDR3 size: 16 residues. V dropped 5 bases and J dropped 0 bases, with 14 bases sitting between them. Germline CDR1 and CDR2: LNHDA and SQIVND (reference sequence). Authors' processing steps: From reference gene primer amplification, estimates of nucleated cell counts were derived. Sequenced by immunoSEQ multiplex PCR; TCRdb stores in-frame clones only, minus some. V and J calls and clone size are those listed in that table; D and trimming were worked out from the DNA. The repertoire holds hundreds of thousands of clones, with approximately 88% as singletons. This TCR was recovered from a woman aged 50 to 60 with active or convalescent COVID-19. Sequenced material: peripheral blood. V is TRBV19 and J is TRBJ2-1; D is perhaps TRBD2 (5 bases). Written as DNA, the CDR3 is TGTGCCAGTAGTGGCCGGTCGGGATCCTCCTACAATGAGCAGTTCTTC. Amino acids: CASSGRSGSSYNEQFF.